This T cell receptor (beta chain) is from a study of control samples from healthy donors and cancer patients. The junction had 7 bases not matched to a gene; V was cut back by 5 bases and J by 0 bases. The CDR3 contains 16 residues. Germline V CDR1 and CDR2: LGHNA, YNFKEQ. The method was immunoSEQ multiplex PCR; TCRdb's version includes in-frame clones alone and lacks a portion of them. The table lists 150,000 or so clones, 92% of them singletons. The receptor comes from a woman between 45 and 60 years old in good health. The V call is TRBV4-2, the J call TRBJ1-3; 7 bases fit TRBD1. Sequences were obtained from blood. The CDR3 DNA is TGTGCCAGCAGCTATTCCGACAGGGTCTCTGGAAACACCATATATTTT. Amino acids: CASSYSDRVSGNTIYF.